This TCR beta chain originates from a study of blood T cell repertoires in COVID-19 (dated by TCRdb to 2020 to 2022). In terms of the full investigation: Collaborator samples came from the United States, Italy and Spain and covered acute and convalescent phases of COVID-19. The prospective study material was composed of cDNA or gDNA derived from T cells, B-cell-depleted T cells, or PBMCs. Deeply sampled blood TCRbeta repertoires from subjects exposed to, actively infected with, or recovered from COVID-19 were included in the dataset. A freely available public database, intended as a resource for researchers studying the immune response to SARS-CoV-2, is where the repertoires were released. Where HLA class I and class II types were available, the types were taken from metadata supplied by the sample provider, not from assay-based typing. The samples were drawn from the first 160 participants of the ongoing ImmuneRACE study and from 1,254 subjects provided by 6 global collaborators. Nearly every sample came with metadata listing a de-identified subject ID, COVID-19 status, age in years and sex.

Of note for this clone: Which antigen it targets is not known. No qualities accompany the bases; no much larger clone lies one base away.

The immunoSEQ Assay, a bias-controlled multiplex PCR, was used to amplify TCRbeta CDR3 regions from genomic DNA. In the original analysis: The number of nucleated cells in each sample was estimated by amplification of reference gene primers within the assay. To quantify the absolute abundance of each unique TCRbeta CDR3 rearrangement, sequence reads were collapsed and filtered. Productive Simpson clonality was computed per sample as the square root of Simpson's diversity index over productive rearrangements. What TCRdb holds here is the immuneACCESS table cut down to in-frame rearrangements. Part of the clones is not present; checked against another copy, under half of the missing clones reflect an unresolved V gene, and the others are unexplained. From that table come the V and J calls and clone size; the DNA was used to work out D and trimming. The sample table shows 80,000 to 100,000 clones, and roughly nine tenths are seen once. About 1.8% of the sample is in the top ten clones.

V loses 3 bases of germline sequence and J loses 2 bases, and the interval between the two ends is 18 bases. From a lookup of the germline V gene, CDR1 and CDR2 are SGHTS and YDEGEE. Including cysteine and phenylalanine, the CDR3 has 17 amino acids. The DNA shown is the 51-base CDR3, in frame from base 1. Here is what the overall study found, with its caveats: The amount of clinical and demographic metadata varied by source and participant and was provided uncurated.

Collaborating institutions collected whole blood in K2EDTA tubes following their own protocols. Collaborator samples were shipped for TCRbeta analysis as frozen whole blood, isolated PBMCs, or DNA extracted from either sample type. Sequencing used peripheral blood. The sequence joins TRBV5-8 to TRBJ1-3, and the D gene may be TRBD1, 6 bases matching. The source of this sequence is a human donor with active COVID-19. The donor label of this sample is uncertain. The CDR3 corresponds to CASSSAMGAKAGNTIYF. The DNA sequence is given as TGTGCCAGCAGCTCGGCCATGGGGGCAAAAGCTGGAAACACCATATATTTT.